The 12 T cell receptor beta chains listed next were all sequenced from one sample in a study of early T cells in non-severe SARS-CoV-2 infection. TCRdb reanalysed the 5' RACE reads using MiXCR and keeps one entry per CDR3 protein. This sample has 50,000 to 65,000 distinct CDR3 sequences, with around 14% found just once. Sequences were obtained from whole blood. These TCRs come from an adult who was a healthcare worker with PCR-confirmed SARS-CoV-2 infection or an uninfected control (not recorded which).

This clonotype has a handful of counts. The chain combines TRBV25-1 with TRBJ1-2; weak D call: TRBD1 (5 bases). This CDR3 has 12 residues. The ends were cut back, 1 base at V and 8 bases at J, with 8 bases in the middle. Looked up from germline, CDR1 is MGHDK and CDR2 is SYGVNS. For the CDR3, the DNA is TGTGCCAGCAGTGAATCAAGGGGAGGCTACACCTTC. It translates to CASSESRGGYTF.

The V call is TRBV2, the J call TRBJ1-5, with a tentative D call TRBD1 (6 bases). CDR3 length equals 15 residues. Trimming cost V 2 bases and J 7 bases, with 15 bases left between them. Germline V gives CDR1 SNHLY, CDR2 FYNNEI. CDR3 residues: CASSENLGGSQPQHF. CDR3 DNA sequence: TGTGCCAGCAGTGAAAATTTGGGGGGCAGCCAGCCCCAGCATTTT.

CDR3 region: CASSQDRGRVGYTF. DNA of the CDR3: TGTGCCAGCAGCCAAGACAGGGGAAGAGTGGGCTACACCTTC. V is TRBV3-1 and J is TRBJ1-2, with D perhaps matching TRBD1 (6 bases). This CDR3 is 14 amino acids long. The V gene's germline CDR1 is LGHDT and CDR2 YNNKEL (reference sequence). V was pared by 0 bases and J by 8 bases, with 13 bases between.

This clonotype turned up a few times. The chain has TRBV7-2 and TRBJ1-2, with D maybe TRBD1 (6 bases). Germline V CDR1 and CDR2: SGHTA, FQGNSA. Trimming left V 5 bases short and J 4 bases short, with 14 bases between. This CDR3 contains 14 residues. The CDR3 region is CASSLQGRVYGYTF. The CDR3 nucleotides read TGTGCCAGCAGCCTCCAGGGGCGAGTCTATGGCTACACCTTC. Using reference TRBV7-2 and TRBJ1-2 for the parts outside the CDR3, the full variable domain is GAGVSQSPSNKVTEKGKDVELRCDPISGHTALYWYRQSLGQGLEFLIYFQGNSAPDKSGLPSDRFSAERTGGSVSTLTIQRTQQEDSAVYLCASSLQGRVYGYTFGSGTRLTVV.

V and J are TRBV6-1 and TRBJ2-7; D ambiguous. This CDR3 has 14 residues. Germline V gives CDR1 MNHNS, CDR2 SASEGT. V was cut by 1 base and J by 3 bases, with 10 bases left in between. The chain's CDR3 is CASSEGYGFYEQYF. CDR3 coding DNA: TGTGCCAGCAGTGAAGGGTACGGGTTCTACGAGCAGTACTTC.

In its sample, this clonotype was seen a few times. CDR3 in amino acids: CASSLGAGDTQYF. CDR3 nucleotides: TGTGCCAGCAGCTTGGGGGCGGGAGATACGCAGTATTTT. This chain joins TRBV7-2 and TRBJ2-3; perhaps TRBD1 as D (6 bases). V was shortened by 3 bases and J by 5 bases, with 9 bases between the two germline ends. CDR3 length: 13 amino acids. Germline CDR1 SGHTA, CDR2 FQGNSA.

This sequence joins TRBV6-1 and TRBJ2-5; D call uncertain. The V and J ends lost 8 bases and 2 bases respectively, with 12 bases between them. This CDR3 contains 13 residues. Germline-derived CDR1 and CDR2 are MNHNS and SASEGT. The CDR3 nucleotides are TGTGCCAGCTCCGAGCAAGCACAAGAGACCCAGTACTTC. Its protein product is CASSEQAQETQYF.

This clonotype was seen at least ten times. The chain uses TRBV7-8 and TRBJ1-2; D gene ambiguous. With 5 bases removed from V and 1 base from J, the gap between germline ends came to 23 bases. This CDR3 is 18 amino acids long. CDR1 is SGHVS and CDR2 is FQNEAQ in the germline V gene. The CDR3 DNA is TGTGCCAGCAGCCCCCTCCGAATTGCCGTCGGTGTTAACTATGGCTACACCTTC. As protein: CASSPLRIAVGVNYGYTF.

To note about this clonotype: The junction shows a germline mismatch at one end, possibly a read error. V gene TRBV7-2 combines with J gene TRBJ2-7, with D hard to call. Germline V lookup: CDR1 SGHTA, CDR2 FQGNSA. The CDR3 extends over 15 amino acids. The CDR3 coding sequence is TGTGCCAGCAGCTTAATTTATCGAGGCGCCTACGAGCTGTACTTC. Translated: CASSLIYRGAYELYF.

The table lists this clonotype with a few counts. The rearrangement uses TRBV6-6 and TRBJ2-3, with a possible D match to TRBD2 (6 bases). The V end was cut by 6 bases, the J end by 1 base, with 17 bases between. This CDR3 has 16 amino acids. Looked up from germline, CDR1 is MNHNY and CDR2 is SVGAGI (reference sequence). CDR3 sequence: CASSPPGLRGTDTQYF. CDR3 coding DNA: TGTGCCAGCAGCCCGCCGGGACTTCGAGGCACAGATACGCAGTATTTT.

The rearrangement links TRBV6-5 to TRBJ2-2, with 7 bases that match TRBD2. The CDR3 consists of 15 residues. Unmatched junction bases numbered 1, after V lost 2 bases and J lost 1 base. CDR1 and CDR2 (germline): MNHEY, SVGAGI. The CDR3 bases are TGTGCCAGCAGTTACGGCGGGGGGAACACCGGGGAGCTGTTTTTT. Its protein product is CASSYGGGNTGELFF.

The chain combines TRBV6-5 with TRBJ1-4; D unclear. Deletions cut 0 bases from V and 5 bases from J, with 10 bases between. Germline CDR1 and CDR2: MNHEY and SVGAGI. CDR3 length equals 15 residues. This CDR3 is CASSYSAETNEKLFF. For the CDR3, the DNA is TGTGCCAGCAGTTACTCGGCTGAGACGAATGAAAAACTGTTTTTT.